This TCR beta chain was identified during a study of blood T cell repertoires in COVID-19. Across the study: Donors in the United States, Italy and Spain gave samples during acute or convalescent COVID-19.

The CDR3 contains 18 residues. In the original analysis: It was from reference gene primer amplification that nucleated cell counts were estimated. The method was immunoSEQ multiplex PCR; TCRdb's version includes in-frame clones alone and lacks a portion of them. That table supplies the V and J calls and clone size; D and trimming were determined from the DNA. Of about 82,000 clones listed, about 82% are singletons. The V call is TRBV21-1, the J call TRBJ2-7; the table's TRBD1 call for D was not verified on the DNA. TRBV21-1 is an annotated pseudogene. The sequenced sample consisted of peripheral blood. This clonotype was sampled from a man aged 80 or over with active or convalescent COVID-19. The CDR3 spells CASSENGSPRGWSYEQYV. The CDR3 DNA sequence: TGTGCCAGCAGCGAAAATGGGTCCCCCAGGGGTTGGTCCTACGAGCAGTACGTC.